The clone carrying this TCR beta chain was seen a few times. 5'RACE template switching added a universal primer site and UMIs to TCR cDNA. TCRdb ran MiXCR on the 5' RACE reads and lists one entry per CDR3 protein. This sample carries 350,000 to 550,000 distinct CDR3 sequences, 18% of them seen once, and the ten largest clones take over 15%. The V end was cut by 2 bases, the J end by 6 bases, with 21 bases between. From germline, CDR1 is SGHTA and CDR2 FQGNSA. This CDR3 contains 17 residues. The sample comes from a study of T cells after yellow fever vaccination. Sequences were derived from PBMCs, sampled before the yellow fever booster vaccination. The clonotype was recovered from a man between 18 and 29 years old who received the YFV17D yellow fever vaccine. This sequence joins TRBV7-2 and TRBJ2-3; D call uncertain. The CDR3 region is CASSLRFGSFPWDTQYF. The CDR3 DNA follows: TGTGCCAGCAGCTTAAGATTCGGGTCCTTTCCTTGGGATACGCAGTATTTT.